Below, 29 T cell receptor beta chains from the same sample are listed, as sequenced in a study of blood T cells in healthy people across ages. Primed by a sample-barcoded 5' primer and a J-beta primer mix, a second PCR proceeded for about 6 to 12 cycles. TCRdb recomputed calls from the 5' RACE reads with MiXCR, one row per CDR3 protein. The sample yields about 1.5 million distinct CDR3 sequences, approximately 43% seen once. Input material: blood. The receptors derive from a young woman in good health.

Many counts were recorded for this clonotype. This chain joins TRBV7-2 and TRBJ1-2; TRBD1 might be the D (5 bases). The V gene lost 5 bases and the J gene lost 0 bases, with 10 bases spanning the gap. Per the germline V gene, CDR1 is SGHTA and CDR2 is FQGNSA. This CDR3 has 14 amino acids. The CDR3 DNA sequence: TGTGCCAGCAGCCCCGACAGAACTAACTATGGCTACACCTTC. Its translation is CASSPDRTNYGYTF.

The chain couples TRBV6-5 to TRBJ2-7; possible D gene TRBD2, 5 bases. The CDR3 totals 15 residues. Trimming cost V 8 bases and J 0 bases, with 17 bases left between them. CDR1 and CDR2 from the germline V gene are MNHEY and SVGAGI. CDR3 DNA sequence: TGTGCCAGCGTCGATAGGAGCGGAATCTCCTACGAGCAGTACTTC. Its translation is CASVDRSGISYEQYF.

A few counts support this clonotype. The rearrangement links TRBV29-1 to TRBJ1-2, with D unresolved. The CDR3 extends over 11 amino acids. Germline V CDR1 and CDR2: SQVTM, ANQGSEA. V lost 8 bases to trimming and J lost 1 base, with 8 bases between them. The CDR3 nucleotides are TGCAGCCTGGAGGATAACTATGGCTACACCTTC. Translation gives CSLEDNYGYTF.

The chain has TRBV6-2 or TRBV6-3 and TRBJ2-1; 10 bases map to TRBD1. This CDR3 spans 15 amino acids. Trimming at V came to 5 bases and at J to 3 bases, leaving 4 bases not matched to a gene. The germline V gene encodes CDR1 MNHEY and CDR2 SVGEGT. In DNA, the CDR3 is TGTGCCAGCAGTGGAGACAGGGGGCACTACAATGAGCAGTTCTTC. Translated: CASSGDRGHYNEQFF.

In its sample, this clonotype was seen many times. CDR3 amino acids: CASSQRLAGSYNEQFF. The DNA for the CDR3 is TGCGCCAGCAGCCAAAGACTAGCGGGATCCTACAATGAGCAGTTCTTC. The V gene is TRBV4-3, the J gene TRBJ2-1; 11 bases are shared with TRBD2. From germline, CDR1 is LGHNA and CDR2 YSLEER. The CDR3 has 16 residues. The V segment lost 2 bases and the J segment 1 base; nucleotides outside the gene matches: 1.

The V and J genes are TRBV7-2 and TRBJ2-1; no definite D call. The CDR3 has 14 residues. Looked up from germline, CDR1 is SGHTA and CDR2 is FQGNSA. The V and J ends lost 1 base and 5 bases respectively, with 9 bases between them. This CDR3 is CASSLGPANNEQFF. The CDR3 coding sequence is TGTGCCAGCAGCTTAGGACCGGCCAACAATGAGCAGTTCTTC.

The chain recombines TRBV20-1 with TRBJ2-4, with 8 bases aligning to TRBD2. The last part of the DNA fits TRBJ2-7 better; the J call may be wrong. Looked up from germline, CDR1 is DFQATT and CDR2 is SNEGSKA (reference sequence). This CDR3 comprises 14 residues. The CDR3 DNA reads TGCAGTGCTTGGACGAGCGGGAGAGATGACGAGCAGTACTTC. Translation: CSAWTSGRDDEQYF.

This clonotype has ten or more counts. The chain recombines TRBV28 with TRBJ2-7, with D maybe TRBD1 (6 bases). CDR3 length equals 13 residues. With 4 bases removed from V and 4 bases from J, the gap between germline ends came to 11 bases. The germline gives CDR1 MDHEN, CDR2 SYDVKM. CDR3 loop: CASSYGTHYEQYF. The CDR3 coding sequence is TGTGCCAGCAGTTATGGGACACATTACGAGCAGTACTTC.

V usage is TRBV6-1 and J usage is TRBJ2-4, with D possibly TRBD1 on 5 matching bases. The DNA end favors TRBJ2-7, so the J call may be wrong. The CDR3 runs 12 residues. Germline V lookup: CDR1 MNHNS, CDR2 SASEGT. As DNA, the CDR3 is TGTGCCAGCAGTGAAGTAGGGGTCGAGCAGTACTTC. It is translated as CASSEVGVEQYF.

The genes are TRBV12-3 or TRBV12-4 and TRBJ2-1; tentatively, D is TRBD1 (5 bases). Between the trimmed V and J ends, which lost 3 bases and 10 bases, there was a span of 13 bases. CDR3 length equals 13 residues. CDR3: CASSFSWGREQFF. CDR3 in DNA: TGTGCCAGCAGTTTTTCGTGGGGCAGGGAGCAGTTCTTC.

In DNA, the CDR3 is TGTGCCACCAGTGAGACGGGACTAGCCCGGAATGAGCAGTTCTTC. This translates into CATSETGLARNEQFF. The chain links TRBV24-1 to TRBJ2-1, with TRBD2 matching over 9 bases. The CDR3 contains 15 residues. From germline, CDR1 is KGHDR and CDR2 SFDVKD. With V trimmed by 4 bases and J by 7 bases, 7 bases remained unmatched.

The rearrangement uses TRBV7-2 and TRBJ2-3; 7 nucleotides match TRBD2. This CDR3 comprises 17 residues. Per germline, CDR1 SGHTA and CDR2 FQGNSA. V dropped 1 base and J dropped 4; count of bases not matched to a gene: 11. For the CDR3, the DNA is TGTGCCAGCAGCTTAGGATCCGCGGGGCGGGGGTCAGATACGCAGTATTTT. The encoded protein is CASSLGSAGRGSDTQYF. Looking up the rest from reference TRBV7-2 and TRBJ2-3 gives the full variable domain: GAGVSQSPSNKVTEKGKDVELRCDPISGHTALYWYRQSLGQGLEFLIYFQGNSAPDKSGLPSDRFSAERTGGSVSTLTIQRTQQEDSAVYLCASSLGSAGRGSDTQYFGPGTRLTVL.

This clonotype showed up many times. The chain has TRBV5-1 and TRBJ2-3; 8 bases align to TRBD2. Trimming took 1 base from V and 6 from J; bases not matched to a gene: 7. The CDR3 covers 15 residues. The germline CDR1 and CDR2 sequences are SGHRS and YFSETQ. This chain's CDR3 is CASSLTGGSSDTQYF. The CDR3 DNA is TGCGCCAGCAGCTTGACGGGGGGGTCGTCGGATACGCAGTATTTT.

CDR3 in DNA: TGCAGCGTTGAGGGCGGAGAACTAGAAATCTACAATGAGCAGTTCTTC. Protein sequence: CSVEGGELEIYNEQFF. This chain joins TRBV29-1 and TRBJ2-1; a weak D match, TRBD2 (5 bases). Trimming removed 3 bases from V and 3 bases from J, with 18 bases in between. This CDR3 is built from 16 residues. CDR1 and CDR2 (germline): SQVTM, ANQGSEA.

The CDR3 DNA reads TGTGCCATCAGTGAACAAGCGACCGAGCAGTACTTC. Translation gives CAISEQATEQYF. The V gene is TRBV10-3, the J gene TRBJ2-1; D unresolved. TRBJ2-7 matches the DNA end more closely, so the J call is doubtful. Germline CDR1 ENHRY, CDR2 SYGVKD. This CDR3 region has 12 residues.

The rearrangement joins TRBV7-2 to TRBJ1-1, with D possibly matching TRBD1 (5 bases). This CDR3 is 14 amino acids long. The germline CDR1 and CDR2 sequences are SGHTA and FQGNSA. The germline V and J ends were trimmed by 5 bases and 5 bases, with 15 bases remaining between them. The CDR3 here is CASSITTGGTEAFF. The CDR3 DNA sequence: TGTGCCAGCAGCATTACCACGGGGGGGACTGAAGCTTTCTTT. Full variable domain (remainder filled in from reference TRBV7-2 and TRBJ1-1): GAGVSQSPSNKVTEKGKDVELRCDPISGHTALYWYRQSLGQGLEFLIYFQGNSAPDKSGLPSDRFSAERTGGSVSTLTIQRTQQEDSAVYLCASSITTGGTEAFFGQGTRLTVV.

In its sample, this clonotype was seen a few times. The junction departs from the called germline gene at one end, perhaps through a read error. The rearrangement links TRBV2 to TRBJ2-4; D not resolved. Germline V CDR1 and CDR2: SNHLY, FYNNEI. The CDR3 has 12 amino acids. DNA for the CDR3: TGTACCAGCACCCGTACAAGAAACATTCAGTACTTC. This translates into CTSTRTRNIQYF.

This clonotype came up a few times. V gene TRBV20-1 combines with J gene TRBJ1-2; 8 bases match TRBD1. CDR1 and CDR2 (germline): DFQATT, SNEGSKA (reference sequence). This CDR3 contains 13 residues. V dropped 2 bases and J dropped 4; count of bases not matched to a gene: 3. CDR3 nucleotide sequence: TGCAGTGCTAGACGGACAGGGTCCTATGGCTACACCTTC. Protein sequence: CSARRTGSYGYTF.

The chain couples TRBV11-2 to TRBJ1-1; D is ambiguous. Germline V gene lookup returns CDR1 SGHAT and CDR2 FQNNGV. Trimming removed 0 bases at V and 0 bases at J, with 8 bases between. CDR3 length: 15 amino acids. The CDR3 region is CASSLDGLLNTEAFF. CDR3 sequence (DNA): TGTGCCAGCAGCTTAGACGGACTGCTGAACACTGAAGCTTTCTTT.

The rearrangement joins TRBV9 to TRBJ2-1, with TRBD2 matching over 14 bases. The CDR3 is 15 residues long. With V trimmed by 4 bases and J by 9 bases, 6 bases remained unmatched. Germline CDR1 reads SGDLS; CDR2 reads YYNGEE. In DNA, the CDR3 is TGTGCCAGCAGCCCCAGGACTAGCGGGAGGACTGAGCAGTTCTTC. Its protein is CASSPRTSGRTEQFF.

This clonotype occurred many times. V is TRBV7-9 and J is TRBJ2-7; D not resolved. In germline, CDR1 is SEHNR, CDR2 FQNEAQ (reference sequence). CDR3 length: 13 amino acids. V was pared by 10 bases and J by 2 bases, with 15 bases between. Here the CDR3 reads CAIARAYPYEQYF. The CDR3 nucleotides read TGTGCCATCGCACGGGCCTACCCCTACGAGCAGTACTTC.

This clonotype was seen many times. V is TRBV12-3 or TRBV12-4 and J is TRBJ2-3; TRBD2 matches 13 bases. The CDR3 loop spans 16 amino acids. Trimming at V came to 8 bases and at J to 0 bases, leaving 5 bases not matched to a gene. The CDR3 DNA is TGTGCCAGCTCCGGGACTAGCGGGGCAAGCACAGATACGCAGTATTTT. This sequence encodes CASSGTSGASTDTQYF.

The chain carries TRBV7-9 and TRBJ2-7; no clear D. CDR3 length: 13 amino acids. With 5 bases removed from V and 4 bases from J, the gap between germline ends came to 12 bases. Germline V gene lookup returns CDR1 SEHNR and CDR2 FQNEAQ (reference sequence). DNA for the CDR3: TGTGCCAGCAGCGCAATAGACACGTACGAGCAGTACTTC. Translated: CASSAIDTYEQYF.

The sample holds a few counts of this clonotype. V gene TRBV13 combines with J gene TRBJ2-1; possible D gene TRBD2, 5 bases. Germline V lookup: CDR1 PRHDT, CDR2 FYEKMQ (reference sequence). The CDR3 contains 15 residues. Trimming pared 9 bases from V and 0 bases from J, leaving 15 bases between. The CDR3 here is CASRGLGFSYNEQFF. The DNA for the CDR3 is TGTGCCAGTAGAGGGTTAGGGTTCTCCTACAATGAGCAGTTCTTC.

DNA of the CDR3: TGTGCCAGCTCACCTCCGACAGGGAACGGTAATGAAAAACTGTTTTTT. Translated: CASSPPTGNGNEKLFF. The chain carries TRBV18 and TRBJ1-4, with TRBD1 matching 7 bases. V lost 3 bases and J lost 4; bases outside the gene matches: 8. Germline values: CDR1 KGHSH, CDR2 LQKENI. The CDR3 is 16 residues long.

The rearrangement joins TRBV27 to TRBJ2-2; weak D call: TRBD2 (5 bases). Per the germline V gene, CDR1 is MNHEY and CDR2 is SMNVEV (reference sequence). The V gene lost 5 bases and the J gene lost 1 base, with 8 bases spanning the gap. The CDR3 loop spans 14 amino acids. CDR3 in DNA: TGTGCCAGCAGTACGCGGGTGAACACCGGGGAGCTGTTTTTT. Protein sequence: CASSTRVNTGELFF.

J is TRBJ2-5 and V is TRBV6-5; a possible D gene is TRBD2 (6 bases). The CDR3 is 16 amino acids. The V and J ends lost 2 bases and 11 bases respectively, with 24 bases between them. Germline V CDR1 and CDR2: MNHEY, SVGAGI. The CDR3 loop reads CASSYAYGEAFHEQYF. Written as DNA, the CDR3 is TGTGCCAGCAGTTACGCCTACGGGGAGGCCTTCCATGAGCAGTACTTC.

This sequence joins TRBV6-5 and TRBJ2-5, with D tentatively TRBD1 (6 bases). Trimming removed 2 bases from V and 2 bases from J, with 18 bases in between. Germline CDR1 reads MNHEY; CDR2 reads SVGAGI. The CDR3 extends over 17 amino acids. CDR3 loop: CASSYGTLGRGQETQYF. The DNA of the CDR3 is TGTGCCAGCAGTTACGGGACCCTGGGCAGGGGACAAGAGACCCAGTACTTC.

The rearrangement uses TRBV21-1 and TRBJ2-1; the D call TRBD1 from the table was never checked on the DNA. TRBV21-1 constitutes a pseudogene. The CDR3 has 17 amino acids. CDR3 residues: CASSKALEQGARNEQFF. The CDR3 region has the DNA TGTGCCAGCAGCAAAGCGCTCGAACAGGGGGCGCGAAATGAGCAGTTCTTC.